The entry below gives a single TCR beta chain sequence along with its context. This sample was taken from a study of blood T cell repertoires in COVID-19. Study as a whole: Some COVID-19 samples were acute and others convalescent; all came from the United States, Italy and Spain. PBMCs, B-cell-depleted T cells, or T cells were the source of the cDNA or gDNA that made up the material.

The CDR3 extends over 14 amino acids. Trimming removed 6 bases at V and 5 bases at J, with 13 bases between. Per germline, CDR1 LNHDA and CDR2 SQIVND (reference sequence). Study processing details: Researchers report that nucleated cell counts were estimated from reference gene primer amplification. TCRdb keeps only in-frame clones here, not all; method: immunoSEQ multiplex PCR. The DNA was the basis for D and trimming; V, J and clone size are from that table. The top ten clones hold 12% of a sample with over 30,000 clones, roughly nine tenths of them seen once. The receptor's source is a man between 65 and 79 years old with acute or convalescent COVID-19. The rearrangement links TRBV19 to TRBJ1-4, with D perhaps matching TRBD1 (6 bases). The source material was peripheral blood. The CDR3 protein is CASRHTGQNEKLFF. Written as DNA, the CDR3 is TGTGCCAGTAGACACACAGGGCAGAATGAAAAACTGTTTTTT.